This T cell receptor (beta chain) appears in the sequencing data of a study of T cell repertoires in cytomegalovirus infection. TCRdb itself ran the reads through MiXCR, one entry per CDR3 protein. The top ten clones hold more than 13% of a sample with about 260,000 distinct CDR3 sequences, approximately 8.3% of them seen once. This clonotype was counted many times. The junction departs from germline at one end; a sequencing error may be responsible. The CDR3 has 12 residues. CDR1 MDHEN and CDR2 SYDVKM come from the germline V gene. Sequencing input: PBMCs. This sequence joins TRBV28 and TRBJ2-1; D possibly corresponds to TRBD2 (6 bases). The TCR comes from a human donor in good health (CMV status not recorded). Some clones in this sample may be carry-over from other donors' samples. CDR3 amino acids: CASSASRDSAIF. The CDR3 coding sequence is TGTGCCAGCAGTGCCAGCCGGGACTCGGCCATCTTC.